Ten or more counts support the clone carrying this TCR beta chain. Its cognate antigen is unknown. A marrow graft followed busulfan-fludarabine conditioning, with cyclophosphamide on days +3 and +4. This sample is drawn from a study of T cells after posttransplantation cyclophosphamide. The CDR3 sequence is 13 residues long. Trimming cost V 4 bases and J 11 bases; bases outside gene matches: 9. The germline CDR1 and CDR2 sequences are SGDLS and YYNGEE. Study-level points and caveats: After PTCy, TRB diversity resembled that of CNI/methotrexate controls.

Sequencing was performed with immunoSEQ multiplex PCR; in TCRdb, only in-frame clones are kept and a portion is missing. This sample has roughly 3,800 clones, each found more than once. The rearrangement joins TRBV9 to TRBJ2-3, with 8 bases fitting TRBD2. Specimen: PBMCs, collected after allogeneic stem cell transplant with posttransplant cyclophosphamide. The receptor comes from a female patient between 18 and 30 years old who received an allogeneic stem cell transplant from an unrelated donor, was CMV-positive, and had acute GVHD only. Some of the T cells may derive from the graft donor. Here the CDR3 DNA reads TGTGCCAGCAGCCCCGATAGCGGGATACTGCAGTATTTT. Translating gives CASSPDSGILQYF.